Below, 29 T cell receptor beta chains from the same sample are listed, as sequenced in a study of CD8 T cells in ankylosing spondylitis. TCRdb analysed the 5' RACE reads with MiXCR anew, one entry per CDR3 protein. The data contain 340,000 or so distinct CDR3 sequences, approximately 14% of them seen just once; the ten biggest clones take up about 1%. The sample taken for sequencing was blood, either unsorted or a sorted T cell fraction (not recorded which). Receptors originate from a male donor with ankylosing spondylitis or in good health (not recorded which).

This clonotype was seen more than once but under ten times. The gene calls are TRBV5-1 and TRBJ2-3; D is ambiguous. The CDR3 runs 15 residues. V dropped 4 bases and J dropped 4 bases, with 16 bases sitting between them. CDR1 and CDR2 from the germline V gene are SGHRS and YFSETQ. The CDR3 protein is CASSPRGADSDTQYF. The DNA for the CDR3 is TGCGCCAGCAGCCCCCGAGGCGCGGATTCAGATACGCAGTATTTT.

As for this clonotype: Possible read error: a much larger clone is one base away. The chain links TRBV20-1 to TRBJ2-3; D is possibly TRBD2 (6 bases). CDR1 and CDR2 from the germline V gene are DFQATT and SNEGSKA (reference sequence). Between the trimmed V and J ends, which lost 5 bases and 2 bases, there was a span of 14 bases. The CDR3 runs to 14 residues. The CDR3 region is CSAYLASTTDTQYF. The CDR3 bases are TGCAGTGCTTACCTAGCGAGCACCACAGATACGCAGTATTTT.

J is TRBJ2-2 and V is TRBV12-3 or TRBV12-4; 7 positions match TRBD2. V gave up 5 bases and J gave up 3 bases; unmatched junction bases: 12. The CDR3 extends over 17 amino acids. CDR3 DNA sequence: TGTGCCAGCAGTAAGGGCGGGAGTTGGGTATACACCGGGGAGCTGTTTTTT. This translates into CASSKGGSWVYTGELFF.

This clonotype was recorded a few times. V and J are TRBV12-3 or TRBV12-4 and TRBJ2-1, with 12 bases lining up with TRBD1. The V segment lost 8 bases and the J segment 12 bases; nucleotides outside the gene matches: 2. The CDR3 totals 11 residues. The CDR3 nucleotides read TGTGCCAGCGGGGACAGGGGGCGGCAGTTCTTC. It encodes CASGDRGRQFF.

This chain uses TRBV20-1 with TRBJ1-2; 7 nucleotides agree with TRBD1. CDR3 length: 14 amino acids. The junction had 11 bases not matched to a gene; V was cut back by 6 bases and J by 4 bases. CDR1 is DFQATT, CDR2 SNEGSKA, per germline (reference sequence). CDR3 amino acids: CSAYFLGGGYGYTF. The CDR3 DNA sequence: TGCAGTGCATATTTTCTAGGGGGCGGCTATGGCTACACCTTC.

The chain couples TRBV15 to TRBJ2-1, with 9 bases fitting TRBD1. Trimming at V came to 0 bases and at J to 8 bases, leaving 11 bases not matched to a gene. Looked up from germline, CDR1 is LNHNV and CDR2 is YYDKDF (reference sequence). The CDR3 runs 17 residues. CDR3 protein: CATSRDVVGTGRDEQFF. As DNA, the CDR3 is TGTGCCACCAGCAGAGATGTCGTTGGGACAGGGCGCGATGAGCAGTTCTTC.

About this clonotype itself: A read error may account for a junction end that differs from germline. The V and J genes are TRBV7-2 and TRBJ1-1, with unresolved D. The length of the CDR3 is 14 residues. Germline V gene data show CDR1 as SGHTA and CDR2 as FQGNSA. In DNA form, the CDR3 reads TGTGCCAGCAGGGCCAACGGGGAGAACACTGAAGCTTACTTT. Translation gives CASRANGENTEAYF.

This clonotype has more than one count but fewer than ten. V is TRBV7-2 and J is TRBJ2-7; 9 nucleotides match TRBD2. The CDR3 spans 15 residues. The junction had 4 bases not matched to a gene; V was cut back by 1 base and J by 3 bases. Germline V gene data show CDR1 as SGHTA and CDR2 as FQGNSA. This CDR3 reads CASSLGTSALYEQYF. CDR3 coding DNA: TGTGCCAGCAGCTTAGGGACTAGCGCCCTCTACGAGCAGTACTTC.

The chain uses TRBV30 and TRBJ2-5; the match to TRBD2 covers 9 bases. V was clipped by 3 bases and J by 5 bases; unmatched bases: 1. This CDR3 contains 12 residues. Germline V gene data show CDR1 as GTSNPN and CDR2 as SVGIG (reference sequence). For the CDR3, the DNA is TGTGCCTGGAGGGGACTAGCTGAGACCCAGTACTTC. Protein sequence: CAWRGLAETQYF.

The rearrangement links TRBV6-1 to TRBJ2-7; maybe TRBD1 (6 bases). CDR3 length: 14 residues. Germline V gene lookup returns CDR1 MNHNS and CDR2 SASEGT. The V gene lost 7 bases and the J gene lost 0 bases, with 13 bases spanning the gap. CDR3 amino acids: CASTRDIRSYEQYF. The DNA of the CDR3 is TGTGCCAGCACCCGGGACATACGCTCCTACGAGCAGTACTTC.

This clonotype has a handful of counts. The rearrangement uses TRBV12-3 or TRBV12-4 and TRBJ2-7; D gene ambiguous. Trimming cost V 3 bases and J 0 bases, with 15 bases left between them. The CDR3 consists of 16 residues. CDR3 residues: CASSFWQAFSSYEQYF. Written as DNA, the CDR3 is TGTGCCAGCAGTTTTTGGCAGGCCTTTTCCTCCTACGAGCAGTACTTC.

This clonotype was seen a single time. This chain joins TRBV9 and TRBJ2-1; D ambiguous. V was pared by 0 bases and J by 0 bases, with 13 bases between. The CDR3 totals 17 residues. Germline V lookup: CDR1 SGDLS, CDR2 YYNGEE. Here the CDR3 DNA reads TGTGCCAGCAGCGTAGTGAGTAGTCTAAGCTCCTACAATGAGCAGTTCTTC. Translating it yields CASSVVSSLSSYNEQFF.

The chain joins TRBV15 to TRBJ1-4; TRBD1 aligns across 8 bases. Germline assignment: CDR1 LNHNV and CDR2 YYDKDF (reference sequence). The trim removed 5 bases at V and 5 bases at J, leaving 7 bases unmatched. The CDR3 has 15 amino acids. The CDR3 here is CATSRRTGLNEKLFF. The CDR3 DNA is TGTGCCACCAGCCGTCGGACAGGGTTGAATGAAAAACTGTTTTTT.

There are a few counts of this clonotype. The chain recombines TRBV5-1 with TRBJ2-5; TRBD1 matches 9 bases. This CDR3 spans 16 amino acids. Germline V gene sequence: CDR1 SGHRS, CDR2 YFSETQ. After removal of 4 bases from V and 5 bases from J, the junction contained 12 bases not matched to a gene. The CDR3 protein is CASSPDGDRVWETQYF. CDR3 DNA sequence: TGCGCCAGCAGCCCCGACGGGGACAGGGTGTGGGAGACCCAGTACTTC.

The J gene is TRBJ2-7, the V gene TRBV5-1; TRBD1 or TRBD2 may be the D gene (5 bases each). The CDR3 is 15 residues long. The V end was cut by 0 bases, the J end by 3 bases, with 13 bases between. Per germline, CDR1 SGHRS and CDR2 YFSETQ. The CDR3 DNA is TGCGCCAGCAGCTTGGCCGGAGGACAAGTCTACGAGCAGTACTTC. It encodes CASSLAGGQVYEQYF. The variable domain in full, completed from reference TRBV5-1 and TRBJ2-7, reads KAGVTQTPRYLIKTRGQQVTLSCSPISGHRSVSWYQQTPGQGLQFLFEYFSETQRNKGNFPGRFSGRQFSNSRSEMNVSTLELGDSALYLCASSLAGGQVYEQYFGPGTRLTVT.

The chain links TRBV7-9 to TRBJ2-3; TRBD2 matches at 7 bases. CDR3 size: 15 residues. The trim removed 5 bases at V and 4 bases at J, leaving 9 bases unmatched. Germline-derived CDR1 and CDR2 are SEHNR and FQNEAQ (reference sequence). The CDR3 sequence: CASSPGLVRSDTQYF. The CDR3 nucleotides are TGTGCCAGCAGCCCTGGACTAGTTCGCTCAGATACGCAGTATTTT.

This clonotype has a handful of counts. The chain couples TRBV25-1 to TRBJ2-3; D is unresolved. The V end was cut by 1 base, the J end by 0 bases, with 8 bases between. This CDR3 is built from 15 residues. Germline CDR1 is MGHDK and CDR2 is SYGVNS. CDR3: CASSESVTSTDTQYF. The CDR3 coding sequence is TGTGCCAGCAGTGAATCGGTGACTAGCACAGATACGCAGTATTTT.

The rearrangement links TRBV4-2 to TRBJ2-1; D is possibly TRBD2 (5 bases). V lost 4 bases and J lost 7, with 20 bases in between. Germline V gives CDR1 LGHNA, CDR2 YNFKEQ. CDR3 length: 16 amino acids. CDR3 coding DNA: TGTGCCAGCAGCCGGGTGGGAGCGACGGAAACGAATGAGCAGTTCTTC. It specifies CASSRVGATETNEQFF.

This clonotype occurred a few times. V gene TRBV20-1 combines with J gene TRBJ1-5; D is unresolved. The length of the CDR3 is 13 residues. Trimming pared 5 bases from V and 1 base from J, leaving 9 bases between. CDR1 and CDR2 from the germline V gene are DFQATT and SNEGSKA (reference sequence). The CDR3 nucleotides are TGCAGTGCTTTTGACGGGAGCAATCAGCCCCAGCATTTT. Translating it yields CSAFDGSNQPQHF.

This clonotype occurred many times. The CDR3 DNA is TGCGCCAGCAGCTCGGGGGTCCTTCTGGACGAGCAGTACTTC. Its translation: CASSSGVLLDEQYF. The chain has TRBV5-1 and TRBJ2-7, with D possibly being TRBD2 (6 bases). The CDR3 covers 14 residues. Trimming stripped 3 bases from V and 5 bases from J, with 15 bases between. CDR1 and CDR2 (germline): SGHRS, YFSETQ.

The rearrangement joins TRBV5-1 to TRBJ2-5; D uncertain. Trimming cost V 2 bases and J 3 bases, with 11 bases left between them. The CDR3 runs to 14 residues. Germline CDR1 reads SGHRS; CDR2 reads YFSETQ. CDR3: CASSFYLGKETQYF. In DNA form, the CDR3 reads TGCGCCAGCAGCTTCTATCTGGGGAAAGAGACCCAGTACTTC.

In its sample, this clonotype was seen a few times. This chain uses TRBV20-1 with TRBJ2-7; tentatively, D is TRBD2 (6 bases). The CDR3 runs 15 residues. From germline, CDR1 is DFQATT and CDR2 SNEGSKA (reference sequence). Trimming shortened V by 3 bases and J by 2 bases, and 17 bases separated the two germline ends. This CDR3 reads CSARGLAGRTYEQYF. CDR3 in DNA: TGCAGTGCTAGGGGACTTGCGGGAAGGACCTACGAGCAGTACTTC.

The gene calls are TRBV19 and TRBJ2-5; tentatively, D is TRBD2 (6 bases). The V end lost 3 bases, the J end lost 6 bases, and 11 bases lay between the germline ends. Germline-derived CDR1 and CDR2 are LNHDA and SQIVND (reference sequence). The CDR3 extends over 13 amino acids. CDR3 loop: CASSILEGKTQYF. The CDR3 DNA reads as TGTGCCAGTAGTATCCTGGAGGGGAAGACCCAGTACTTC.

V is TRBV2 and J is TRBJ2-1; 13 bases agree with TRBD2. There are 17 residues in the CDR3. Losses at the gene ends were 6 bases for V and 1 base for J; bases not matched to a gene: 6. Germline CDR1 reads SNHLY; CDR2 reads FYNNEI. CDR3 sequence: CASRPGLAGVSYNEQFF. The CDR3 DNA reads TGTGCCAGCAGGCCCGGACTAGCGGGGGTATCCTACAATGAGCAGTTCTTC.

This clonotype turned up a few times. J is TRBJ2-1 and V is TRBV7-8; TRBD2 aligns across 8 bases. With V trimmed by 6 bases and J by 4 bases, 17 bases remained unmatched. The CDR3 is 18 residues long. The germline V gene encodes CDR1 SGHVS and CDR2 FQNEAQ. CDR3 sequence reads: CASRRSLVGSGIYNEQFF. DNA for the CDR3: TGTGCCAGCAGACGAAGTTTGGTGGGTAGCGGGATATACAATGAGCAGTTCTTC.

This clonotype was seen a handful of times. The chain carries TRBV5-4 and TRBJ1-5; weak D call: TRBD1 (5 bases). CDR1 SGHNT and CDR2 YYREEE come from the germline V gene (reference sequence). V gave up 4 bases and J gave up 0 bases, with 14 bases separating them. This CDR3 spans 16 amino acids. This CDR3 is CASSPQPGNSNQPQHF. The CDR3 DNA reads as TGTGCCAGCAGCCCTCAGCCAGGGAATAGCAATCAGCCCCAGCATTTT.

The chain links TRBV6-2 or TRBV6-3 to TRBJ1-5; TRBD1 is a possible D gene (5 bases). Germline lookup yields CDR1 MNHEY and CDR2 SVGEGT. The CDR3 is 13 amino acids. Trimming left V 5 bases short and J 7 bases short, with 12 bases between. CDR3 DNA: TGTGCCAGCAGTGGGGGGGTGGAGCAGCCCCAGCATTTT. It yields the protein CASSGGVEQPQHF.

This chain joins TRBV20-1 and TRBJ2-1; tentatively, D is TRBD1 (5 bases). The V end was cut by 4 bases, the J end by 2 bases, with 6 bases between. CDR1 is DFQATT, CDR2 SNEGSKA, per germline (reference sequence). The CDR3 has 12 amino acids. In nucleotides, the CDR3 is TGCAGTGCTACAGGGCCCTACAATGAGCAGTTCTTC. Its protein product is CSATGPYNEQFF.

There are a few counts of this clonotype. The V call is TRBV6-1, the J call TRBJ1-3; TRBD1 might be the D (6 bases). Germline CDR1 MNHNS, CDR2 SASEGT. The V gene lost 6 bases and the J gene lost 8 bases, with 14 bases spanning the gap. The CDR3 is made up of 13 amino acids. CDR3 coding DNA: TGTGCCAGCAGGATGGGACAACTCGACACCATATATTTT. Amino acids: CASRMGQLDTIYF.